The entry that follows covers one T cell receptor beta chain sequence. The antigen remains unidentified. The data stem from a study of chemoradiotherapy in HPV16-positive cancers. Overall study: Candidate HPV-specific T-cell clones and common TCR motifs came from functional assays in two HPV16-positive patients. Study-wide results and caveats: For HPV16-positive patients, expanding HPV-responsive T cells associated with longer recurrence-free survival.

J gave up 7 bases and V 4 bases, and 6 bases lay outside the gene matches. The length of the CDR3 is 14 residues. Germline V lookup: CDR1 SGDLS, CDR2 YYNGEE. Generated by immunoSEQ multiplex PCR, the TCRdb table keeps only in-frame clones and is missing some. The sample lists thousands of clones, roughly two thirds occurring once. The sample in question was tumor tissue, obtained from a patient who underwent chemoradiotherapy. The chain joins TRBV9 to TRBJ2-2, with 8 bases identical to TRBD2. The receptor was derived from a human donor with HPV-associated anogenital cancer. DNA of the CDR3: TGTGCCAGCAGCCTGACTAGCGTGGTCGGGGAGCTGTTTTTT. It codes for CASSLTSVVGELFF. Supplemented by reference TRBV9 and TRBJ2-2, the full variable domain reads DSGVTQTPKHLITATGQRVTLRCSPRSGDLSVYWYQQSLDQGLQFLIQYYNGEERAKGNILERFSAQQFPDLHSELNLSSLELGDSALYFCASSLTSVVGELFFGEGSRLTVL.